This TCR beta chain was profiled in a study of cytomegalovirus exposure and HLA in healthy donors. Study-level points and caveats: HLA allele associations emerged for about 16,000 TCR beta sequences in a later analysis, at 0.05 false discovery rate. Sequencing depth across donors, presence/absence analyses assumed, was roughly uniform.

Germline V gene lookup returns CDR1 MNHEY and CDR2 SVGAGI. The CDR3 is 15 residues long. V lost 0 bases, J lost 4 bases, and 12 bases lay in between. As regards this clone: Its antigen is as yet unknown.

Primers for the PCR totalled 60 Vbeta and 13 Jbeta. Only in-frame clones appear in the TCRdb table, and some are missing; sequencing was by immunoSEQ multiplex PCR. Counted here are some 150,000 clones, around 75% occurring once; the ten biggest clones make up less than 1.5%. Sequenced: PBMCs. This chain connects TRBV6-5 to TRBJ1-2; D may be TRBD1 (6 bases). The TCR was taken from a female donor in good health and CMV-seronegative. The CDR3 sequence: CASSYSRGGPYGYTF. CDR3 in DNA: TGTGCCAGCAGTTACTCTCGGGGGGGCCCCTATGGCTACACCTTC.